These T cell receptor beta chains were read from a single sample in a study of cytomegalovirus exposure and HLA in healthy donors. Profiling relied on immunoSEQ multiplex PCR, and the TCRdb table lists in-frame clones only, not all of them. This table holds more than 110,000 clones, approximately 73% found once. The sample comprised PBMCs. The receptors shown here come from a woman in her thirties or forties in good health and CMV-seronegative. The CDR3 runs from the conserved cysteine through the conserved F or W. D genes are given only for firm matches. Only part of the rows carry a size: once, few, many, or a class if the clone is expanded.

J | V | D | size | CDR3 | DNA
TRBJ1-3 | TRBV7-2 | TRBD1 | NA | CASSLVGTDYYSGNTIYF | TGTGCCAGCAGCTTAGTTGGGACAGATTATTACTCTGGAAACACCATATATTTT
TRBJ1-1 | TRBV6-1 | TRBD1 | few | CASSEGTGTEAFF | TGTGCCAGCAGTGAAGGGACAGGCACTGAAGCTTTCTTT
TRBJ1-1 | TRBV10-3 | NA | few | CAISGTTRKGTEAFF | TGTGCCATCAGTGGGACAACGAGGAAGGGCACTGAAGCTTTCTTT
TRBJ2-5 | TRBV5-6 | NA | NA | CASSQLRGGRETQYF | TGTGCCAGCAGCCAGCTTAGGGGGGGCCGAGAGACCCAGTACTTC
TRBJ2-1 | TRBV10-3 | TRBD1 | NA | CAISESGTGGYNEQFF | TGTGCCATCAGTGAGTCTGGGACAGGGGGCTACAATGAGCAGTTCTTC
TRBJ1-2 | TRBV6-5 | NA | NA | CASSPDSSGNYGYTF | TGTGCCAGCAGTCCGGACAGTTCTGGAAACTATGGCTACACCTTC
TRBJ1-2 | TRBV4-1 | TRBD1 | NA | CASSQGDRVYGYTF | TGCGCCAGCAGCCAAGGCGACAGGGTCTATGGCTACACCTTC
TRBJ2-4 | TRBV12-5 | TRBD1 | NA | CASGLVINGPGQSQNIQYF | TGTGCTAGTGGTTTGGTTATAAACGGACCGGGACAGTCCCAAAACATTCAGTACTTC
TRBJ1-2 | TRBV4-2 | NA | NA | CASSQERGRNYGYTF | TGTGCCAGCAGCCAAGAGCGGGGTAGGAACTATGGCTACACCTTC
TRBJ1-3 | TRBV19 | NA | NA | CASSISRSSSGNTIYF | TGTGCCAGTAGTATAAGCAGGTCCTCCTCTGGAAACACCATATATTTT
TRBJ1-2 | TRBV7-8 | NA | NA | CASSFGDREVGGYTF | TGTGCCAGCAGCTTCGGGGACCGGGAGGTTGGCGGCTACACCTTC
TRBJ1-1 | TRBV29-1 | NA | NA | CSVLWGGNTEAFF | TGCAGCGTTTTGTGGGGGGGGAACACTGAAGCTTTCTTT
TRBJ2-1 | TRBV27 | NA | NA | CASSLSGGNSYNEQFF | TGTGCCAGCAGTTTATCAGGGGGAAACTCCTACAATGAGCAGTTCTTC
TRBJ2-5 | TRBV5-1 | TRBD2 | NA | CASSTDLAGGLRTQYF | TGCGCCAGCAGCACCGATCTAGCGGGGGGCCTCCGCACCCAGTACTTC
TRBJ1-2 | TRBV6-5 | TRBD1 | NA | CASSYHSGGNYGYTF | TGTGCCAGCAGTTACCATTCAGGGGGCAACTATGGCTACACCTTC
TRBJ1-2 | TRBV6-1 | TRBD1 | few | CASSLRTGRLGYTF | TGTGCCAGCAGTCTTCGGACAGGGCGTCTCGGCTACACCTTC
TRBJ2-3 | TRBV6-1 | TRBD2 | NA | CASSVSGVQDTQYF | TGTGCCAGCAGTGTTAGCGGGGTTCAAGATACGCAGTATTTT
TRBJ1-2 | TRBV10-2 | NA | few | CASSEITEYAGGYTF | TGCGCCAGCAGTGAGATCACAGAATACGCTGGGGGCTACACCTTC
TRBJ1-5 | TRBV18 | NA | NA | CASSPAGDNQPQHF | TGTGCCAGCTCACCGGCAGGCGACAATCAGCCCCAGCATTTT
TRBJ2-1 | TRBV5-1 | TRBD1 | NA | CASSLGTGLTYNEQFF | TGCGCCAGCAGCTTGGGGACAGGCCTTACCTACAATGAGCAGTTCTTC
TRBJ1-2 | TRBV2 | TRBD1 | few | CASSEMGQYGYTF | TGTGCCAGCAGTGAAATGGGACAGTATGGCTACACCTTC
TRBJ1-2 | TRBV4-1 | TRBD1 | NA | CASSLRPGQGDGYTF | TGCGCCAGCAGCTTAAGACCGGGACAGGGAGATGGCTACACCTTC
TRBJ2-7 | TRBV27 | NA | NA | CASSLGGGYEQYF | TGTGCCAGCAGTCTCGGGGGTGGTTACGAGCAGTACTTC
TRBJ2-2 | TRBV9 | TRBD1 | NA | CASSVGQGAAGELFF | TGTGCCAGCAGCGTAGGACAGGGGGCGGCCGGGGAGCTGTTTTTT
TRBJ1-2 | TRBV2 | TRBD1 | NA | CASSGGTGTIDGYTF | TGTGCCAGCAGTGGGGGGACAGGGACTATTGATGGCTACACCTTC
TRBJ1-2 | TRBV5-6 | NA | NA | CASSLVSGEGYGYTF | TGTGCCAGCAGCTTGGTTTCGGGGGAGGGCTATGGCTACACCTTC
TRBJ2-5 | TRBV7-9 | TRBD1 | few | CASRRTGNQETQYF | TGTGCCAGCAGACGGACAGGGAACCAAGAGACCCAGTACTTC
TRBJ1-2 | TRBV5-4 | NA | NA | CASSLSAGSDYGYTF | TGTGCCAGCAGCTTGTCGGCGGGGAGTGACTATGGCTACACCTTC
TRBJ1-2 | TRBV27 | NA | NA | CASSWQGASDGYTF | TGTGCCAGCAGTTGGCAAGGGGCTAGCGATGGCTACACCTTC
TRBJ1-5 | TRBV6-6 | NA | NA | CASSYRESNQPQHF | TGTGCCAGCAGTTACCGTGAGAGCAATCAGCCCCAGCATTTT
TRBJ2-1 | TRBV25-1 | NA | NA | CASSEPDTPYNEQFF | TGTGCCAGCAGTGAGCCCGACACCCCCTACAATGAGCAGTTCTTC
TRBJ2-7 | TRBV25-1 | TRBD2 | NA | CASSEGSGGANEQYF | TGTGCCAGCAGTGAGGGTAGCGGGGGGGCTAACGAGCAGTACTTC
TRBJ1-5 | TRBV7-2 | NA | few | CASSLQNQPQHF | TGTGCCAGCAGCTTACAGAATCAGCCCCAGCATTTT
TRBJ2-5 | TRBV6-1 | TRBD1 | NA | CASSDRGPATQYF | TGTGCCAGCAGCGACAGGGGCCCTGCAACCCAGTACTTC
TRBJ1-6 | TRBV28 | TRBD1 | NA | CASRLGQANSPLHF | TGTGCCAGCAGACTGGGACAGGCTAATTCACCCCTCCACTTT
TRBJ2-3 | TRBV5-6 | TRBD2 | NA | CASTSRLAVRTDTQYF | TGTGCCAGCACCTCACGACTAGCGGTACGCACAGATACGCAGTATTTT
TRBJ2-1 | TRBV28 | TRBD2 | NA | CASSSSGGAREQFF | TGTGCCAGCAGCTCTAGCGGGGGGGCCCGGGAGCAGTTCTTC
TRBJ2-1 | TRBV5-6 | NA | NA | CASSLLAGEQFF | TGTGCCAGCAGCTTACTAGCAGGTGAGCAGTTCTTC
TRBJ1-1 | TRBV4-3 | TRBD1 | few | CASSQDYLGQLNTEAFF | TGCGCCAGCAGCCAAGATTACCTGGGACAGTTGAACACTGAAGCTTTCTTT
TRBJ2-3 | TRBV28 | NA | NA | CASSPLPGETQYF | TGTGCCAGCAGCCCACTTCCGGGGGAAACGCAGTATTTT
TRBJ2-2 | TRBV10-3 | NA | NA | CAISDGGAAGELFF | TGTGCCATCAGTGATGGGGGGGCCGCCGGGGAGCTGTTTTTT